The rows below give T cell receptor beta chains drawn from one sample of a study of blood T cell repertoires in COVID-19. Method: immunoSEQ multiplex PCR; TCRdb's copy keeps in-frame clones and lacks some. The sample holds fewer than 300,000 clones, just over 90% seen once. Sequencing was done on a sample of peripheral blood. The receptors here all came from a woman aged 25 to 39 with COVID-19, enrolled during active disease. Each CDR3 is given with its conserved first and last residue. Fields, in order: D gene, J gene, V gene, clone size, CDR3 DNA, CDR3 protein. The D gene is left open where the match is weak. The size entry is marked missing in some rows and otherwise reads once, few, many or a size class.

>.|TRBJ2-2|TRBV9|.
TGTGCCAGCAGCGTAATGACTAGTCCCGGGGAGCTGTTTTTT
CASSVMTSPGELFF
>TRBD1|TRBJ2-2|TRBV28|.
TGTGCCAGCAGTTTTTCGTTCTTGGGCAGGGGGCGGACCGGGGAGCTGTTTTTT
CASSFSFLGRGRTGELFF
>TRBD1|TRBJ1-4|TRBV6-5|.
TGTGCCAGCAGTTACATAGTCGGACAGGGCAATGAAAAACTGTTTTTT
CASSYIVGQGNEKLFF
>TRBD1|TRBJ1-1|TRBV5-1|.
TGCGCCAGCGCAATTCCCGGGACAGGGACGAACACTGAAGCTTTCTTT
CASAIPGTGTNTEAFF
>.|TRBJ2-2|TRBV6-6|.
TGTGCCAGCACAACAATTCAGGGAGGAGGGACCGGGGAGCTGTTTTTT
CASTTIQGGGTGELFF
>TRBD2|TRBJ2-2|TRBV15|.
TGTGCCACCAGGTCTGGACTAGTTAGTGTCGGGGAGCTGTTTTTT
CATRSGLVSVGELFF
>TRBD2|TRBJ2-1|TRBV4-1|once
TGCGCCAGCAGCCAACCCCGACTAGCGACGTACAATGAGCAGTTCTTC
CASSQPRLATYNEQFF
>.|TRBJ1-5|TRBV2|.
TGTGCCAGCACTTTCCAGATTAGCAATCAGCCCCAGCATTTT
CASTFQISNQPQHF
>.|TRBJ2-3|TRBV28|.
TGTGCCAGCAGGTCGGGCACCGGGAAATACACAGATACGCAGTATTTT
CASRSGTGKYTDTQYF
>.|TRBJ1-1|TRBV10-3|.
TGTGCCATCAGGGACATGAACACTGAAGCTTTCTTT
CAIRDMNTEAFF
>TRBD2|TRBJ2-1|TRBV14|.
TGTGCCAGCAGCCCCAGCGGGAGTTACAATGAGCAGTTCTTC
CASSPSGSYNEQFF
>.|TRBJ2-2|TRBV5-1|.
TGCGCCAGCAGCTCCGAGGGCACCGGGGAGCTGTTTTTT
CASSSEGTGELFF
>.|TRBJ1-2|TRBV6-1|.
TGTGCCAGCAGTGAATTCAGGGGCGCAGCCTATGGCTACACCTTC
CASSEFRGAAYGYTF
>.|TRBJ1-3|TRBV24-1|.
TGTGCCACCAGTGATTCAGCCGGAGGAGGAAACACCATATATTTT
CATSDSAGGGNTIYF
>.|TRBJ1-4|TRBV3-1/TRBV3-2|.
TGTGCCAGCAGCCAAGCCGCAGGGAGGACTAATGAAAAACTGTTTTTT
CASSQAAGRTNEKLFF
>TRBD2|TRBJ2-3|TRBV11-2|once
TGTGCCAGCAGCTTAGGGGGGAGGGCGGTAGATACGCAGTATTTT
CASSLGGRAVDTQYF
>TRBD1|TRBJ1-3|TRBV5-8|.
TGTGCCAGCAGCTGGGCCGGGACAGGGGGAAACACCATATATTTT
CASSWAGTGGNTIYF
>.|TRBJ2-2|TRBV5-1|.
TGCGCCAGCAGTGGGTTCTCAGGCCCCGACACCGGGGAGCTGTTTTTT
CASSGFSGPDTGELFF
>.|TRBJ1-6|TRBV5-5|.
TGTGCCAGCATCCCACTACTGGGCTATAATTCACCCCTCCACTTT
CASIPLLGYNSPLHF
>.|TRBJ2-2|TRBV24-1|once
TGTGCCACCAGTGACTACAGGGCGACCTACGGGGAGCTGTTTTTT
CATSDYRATYGELFF
>.|TRBJ2-1|TRBV5-1|.
TGCGCCAGCACCCCCACGTCACAGGAAGGGTACAATGAGCAGTTCTTC
CASTPTSQEGYNEQFF
>.|TRBJ2-7|TRBV23-1|.
TGCGCCAGCAGTCAATCTCTTGAGGAGGCCTACGAGCAGTACTTC
CASSQSLEEAYEQYF
>.|TRBJ2-7|TRBV19|.
TGTGCCAGTAGTCACGGTTATACTAGCTCCTACGAGCAGTACTTC
CASSHGYTSSYEQYF
>.|TRBJ1-2|TRBV5-4|once
TGTGCCAGCACCCCGGCCGGGGGGCGGTATGGCTACACCTTC
CASTPAGGRYGYTF
>.|TRBJ1-5|TRBV19|.
TGTGCCAGTACTCCCCGGACTGAATTATATAGCAATCAGCCCCAGCATTTT
CASTPRTELYSNQPQHF
>.|TRBJ2-7|TRBV7-2|.
TGTGCCAGCAGCTTAAGTTACACCTTCTCCTACGAGCAGTACTTC
CASSLSYTFSYEQYF
>TRBD2|TRBJ2-1|TRBV18|.
TGTGCCAGCTCCTGGGCGGGAGGAGGAGACAATGAGCAGTTCTTC
CASSWAGGGDNEQFF
>.|TRBJ2-5|TRBV27|.
TGTGCCAGCAGTGCCGCCTGGGCAAACCAAGAGACCCAGTACTTC
CASSAAWANQETQYF
>TRBD1|TRBJ1-5|TRBV2|.
TGTGCCAGCAGGGCCGGGACAGGGTATGGGCAGCCCCAGCATTTT
CASRAGTGYGQPQHF
>.|TRBJ2-2|TRBV5-6|.
TGTGCCAGCAGCTCACTAAGGACCACAGGCGGGGAGCTGTTTTTT
CASSSLRTTGGELFF
>.|TRBJ1-3|TRBV2|.
TGTGCCAGCAGACTAGAAAGCGGAAACACCATATATTTT
CASRLESGNTIYF
>.|TRBJ1-5|TRBV5-1|.
TGCGCCAGCAGCCTTGACACTAATCAGCCCCAGCATTTT
CASSLDTNQPQHF
>TRBD1|TRBJ2-7|TRBV11-2|.
TGTGCCAGCAGCTTAATGCCCTCAGGGGGCTCCTACGAGCAGTACTTC
CASSLMPSGGSYEQYF
>.|TRBJ1-1|TRBV2|.
TGTGCCAGCAGCCCCATACAGGGTTGGAACACTGAAGCTTTCTTT
CASSPIQGWNTEAFF
>.|TRBJ2-7|TRBV7-9|.
TGTGCCAGCAGCTTAGGACTTGGCGGCTACGAGCAGTACTTC
CASSLGLGGYEQYF
>.|TRBJ2-1|TRBV21-1|.
.
CASSNYVGGGSYNEQFF
>.|TRBJ2-5|TRBV27|.
TGTGCCAGCAGCCGTCAGGGTGAGCAAGAGACCCAGTACTTC
CASSRQGEQETQYF
>TRBD2|TRBJ2-1|TRBV3-1/TRBV3-2|.
TGTGCCAGCAGCCAAGCCCTTAGCGGGCCACCCTACAATGAGCAGTTCTTC
CASSQALSGPPYNEQFF
>TRBD1|TRBJ1-1|TRBV19|.
TGTGCCAGTAGCGGACAGGGGGCTGAAGCTTTCTTT
CASSGQGAEAFF
>TRBD1|TRBJ1-1|TRBV28|.
TGTGCCAGCAGTCGTCCTGGGGACAGGGGGAGGACTGAAGCTTTCTTT
CASSRPGDRGRTEAFF
>TRBD2|TRBJ2-7|TRBV10-3|.
TGTGCCACCGACAGGGGCGGACTAGCGGGATACGAGCAGTACTTC
CATDRGGLAGYEQYF
>TRBD2|TRBJ2-5|TRBV25-1|.
TGTGCCAGCAGTGAATATCGGGGGGTCGCAGAGACCCAGTACTTC
CASSEYRGVAETQYF
>.|TRBJ2-1|TRBV21-1|.
TGTGCCAGCAGCAAAGGACTAGACAATGAGCAGTTCTTC
CASSKGLDNEQFF
>.|TRBJ2-3|TRBV14|.
TGTGCCAGCAGTCCCGGGACAATAAGCACAGATACGCAGTATTTT
CASSPGTISTDTQYF
>TRBD1|TRBJ2-2|TRBV5-1|.
TGCGCCAGCAGCCTCAGGGGGCCGAACACCGGGGAGCTGTTTTTT
CASSLRGPNTGELFF
>.|TRBJ2-4|TRBV12-3/TRBV12-4|.
TGTGCCAGCAGTCTACAGGGTATCGGGCAGTACTTC
CASSLQGIGQYF
>TRBD1|TRBJ1-4|TRBV18|.
TGTGCCAGCTCACCGGGACAGGGGAATGAAAAACTGTTTTTT
CASSPGQGNEKLFF
>.|TRBJ2-1|TRBV7-9|.
TGTGCCAGCAGCTCCCGGGCCAATTGGCAGGGTCCCTCCTACAATGAGCAGTTCTTC
CASSSRANWQGPSYNEQFF
>.|TRBJ1-1|TRBV5-1|.
TGCGCCAGCAGCCCATGGGGACTAGTGGGCACTGAAGCTTTCTTT
CASSPWGLVGTEAFF
>.|TRBJ2-6|TRBV15|.
TGTGCCACCAGCAGAGATTTTTTCGCGGGGGCATGGGGGGCCAACGTCCTGACTTTC
CATSRDFFAGAWGANVLTF
>.|TRBJ1-5|TRBV28|.
TGTGCCAGCAGTCAAGGGGACACTAATCAGCCCCAGCATTTT
CASSQGDTNQPQHF
>TRBD1|TRBJ2-7|TRBV27|.
TGTGCCAGCAGTATCCGGGACAGGGGCTACGAGCAGTACTTC
CASSIRDRGYEQYF